The text below deals with one T cell receptor (beta chain). Its specificity is not known. CDR1 is SGHTA and CDR2 is FQGNSA in the germline V gene. Between the trimmed V and J ends, which lost 5 bases and 4 bases, there was a span of 9 bases. The CDR3 loop spans 13 amino acids. The source of the sample is a study of T cell responses to AZD1222 COVID-19 vaccine. The data were produced by immunoSEQ multiplex PCR, yet TCRdb's version contains in-frame clones alone and is incomplete. The repertoire holds approximately 70,000 clones, with around 81% as singletons. Study-level findings and limits: Only a handful of AZD1222 recipients, six or seven in all, had baseline seropositivity.

Second doses at about 4 or about 12 weeks were pooled. The TCR originated in an adult who received the AZD1222 COVID-19 vaccine. Sample: peripheral blood, taken 28 days after the second AZD1222 dose. This chain connects TRBV7-2 to TRBJ1-3; no clear D gene. The CDR3 DNA follows: TGTGCCAGCAGCAGGTTATTAGGAAACACCATATATTTT. As protein: CASSRLLGNTIYF.